These 19 T cell receptor beta chains originate from one sample sequenced in a study of human T cells and chemical hapten exposure. The time point denotes: patch test 1, 2 weeks after DPC sensitization. Treatment described: therapeutic diphenylcyclopropenone sensitization with weekly scalp DPC. In TCRdb, the RACE reads were re-called with MiXCR into one record per CDR3 protein. The data contain 71,000 or so distinct CDR3 sequences, around 9.5% of them singletons. The sample consisted of whole blood, taken in connection with sensitization to the hapten diphenylcyclopropenone (DPC). All receptors come from a woman aged 40 to 50 with alopecia areata. Some clones in this sample may be carry-over from other donors' samples.

This clonotype was seen repeatedly, ten times or more. V usage is TRBV12-3 or TRBV12-4 and J usage is TRBJ2-7; tentatively, D is TRBD1 (6 bases). The length of the CDR3 is 13 residues. Trimming stripped 5 bases from V and 6 bases from J, with 14 bases between. CDR3 amino acids: CASSPFPGAEQYF. In DNA form, the CDR3 reads TGTGCCAGCAGTCCCTTCCCAGGGGCCGAGCAGTACTTC.

The chain couples TRBV9 to TRBJ2-1; 13 nucleotides agree with TRBD2. Per the germline V gene, CDR1 is SGDLS and CDR2 is YYNGEE. This CDR3 has 16 residues. The ends lost 2 bases at V and 9 bases at J; junction bases unmatched: 8. The CDR3 spells CASSVPGTSGATEQFF. CDR3 DNA: TGTGCCAGCAGCGTCCCCGGGACTAGCGGGGCCACTGAGCAGTTCTTC.

This clonotype was recorded many times. The chain has TRBV6-5 and TRBJ1-2, with 7 bases identical to TRBD1. V gave up 2 bases and J gave up 9 bases; unmatched junction bases: 12. Germline V lookup: CDR1 MNHEY, CDR2 SVGAGI. This CDR3 is built from 15 residues. The CDR3 sequence is CASSYEPGTVIRYTF. The CDR3 DNA follows: TGTGCCAGCAGTTACGAGCCCGGGACAGTCATTCGCTACACCTTC.

This clonotype was counted at least ten times. CDR3 sequence reads: CASSLKIFYGAETQYF. CDR3 sequence (DNA): TGTGCCAGCAGCTTAAAGATCTTCTATGGCGCGGAGACCCAGTACTTC. This sequence joins TRBV7-2 and TRBJ2-5; no definite D call. The V gene's germline CDR1 is SGHTA and CDR2 FQGNSA. The CDR3 loop spans 16 amino acids. The V gene lost 2 bases and the J gene lost 5 bases, with 18 bases spanning the gap.

The genes are TRBV3-1 and TRBJ1-1; unclear D gene. Looked up from germline, CDR1 is LGHDT and CDR2 is YNNKEL (reference sequence). V lost 4 bases and J 0 bases, leaving 12 bases between the germline ends. This CDR3 region has 15 residues. The CDR3 sequence: CASSPYTNMNTEAFF. The CDR3 DNA reads as TGTGCCAGCAGCCCCTACACGAACATGAACACTGAAGCTTTCTTT. The full variable domain, rest sourced from reference TRBV3-1 and TRBJ1-1, is DTAVSQTPKYLVTQMGNDKSIKCEQNLGHDTMYWYKQDSKKFLKIMFSYNNKELIINETVPNRFSPKSPDKAHLNLHINSLELGDSAVYFCASSPYTNMNTEAFFGQGTRLTVV.

This clonotype was picked up a small number of times. The chain has TRBV30 and TRBJ1-5; possible D gene TRBD1, 6 bases. Germline CDR1 GTSNPN, CDR2 SVGIG (reference sequence). The V and J ends lost 2 bases and 0 bases respectively, with 11 bases between them. The CDR3 is 15 residues long. CDR3 nucleotide sequence: TGTGCCTGGAGTCCCGGGGGCCATAGCAATCAGCCCCAGCATTTT. This codes for CAWSPGGHSNQPQHF.

The J gene is TRBJ2-1, the V gene TRBV20-1; possible D gene TRBD2, 6 bases. The germline gives CDR1 DFQATT, CDR2 SNEGSKA (reference sequence). Trimming pared 6 bases from V and 0 bases from J, leaving 12 bases between. The CDR3 runs 14 residues. CDR3 nucleotides: TGCAGTGCCAGTCCCGGGGGCTCCTACAATGAGCAGTTCTTC. The encoded protein is CSASPGGSYNEQFF.

This chain uses TRBV9 with TRBJ1-2; D unresolved. The CDR3 runs 15 residues. The V and J ends lost 0 bases and 1 base respectively, with 10 bases between them. Germline values: CDR1 SGDLS, CDR2 YYNGEE. The CDR3 DNA sequence: TGTGCCAGCAGCGTAGCAGACGGTGATAACTATGGCTACACCTTC. It yields the protein CASSVADGDNYGYTF.

This chain connects TRBV6-1 to TRBJ1-5; D possibly corresponds to TRBD1 (5 bases). The CDR3 spans 14 residues. V lost 4 bases and J 3 bases, leaving 10 bases between the germline ends. CDR1 and CDR2 (germline): MNHNS, SASEGT. CDR3 DNA: TGTGCCAGCAGTGCTCAGGGAGACAATCAGCCCCAGCATTTT. The encoded protein is CASSAQGDNQPQHF.

A remark on this clonotype: A junction end diverges from the germline sequence, so it may reflect a read error. V is TRBV7-7 and J is TRBJ2-1, with D perhaps assigned TRBD1 or TRBD2 (6 bases each). Germline V CDR1 and CDR2: SSHAT, FNYEAQ (reference sequence). This CDR3 spans 17 amino acids. The CDR3 DNA reads as TGTGCTAGCAGCCCCTTCGGGGGACACGGCTCCTACAATGAGCAGTTCTTC. Its translation: CASSPFGGHGSYNEQFF.

With respect to this clonotype: This may be a read error, as it is one base from a much larger clone. The rearrangement links TRBV7-2 to TRBJ2-5; the D gene is possibly TRBD1 (6 bases). V gave up 3 bases and J gave up 10 bases, with 12 bases separating them. The CDR3 runs 12 residues. Germline-derived CDR1 and CDR2 are SGHTA and FQGNSA. CDR3 amino acids: CASSLDSQNQYF. In DNA, the CDR3 is TGTGCCAGCAGCTTGGACAGTCAGAACCAGTACTTC.

This clonotype was detected many times. The chain employs TRBV18 and TRBJ1-4; D is unclear. Trimming removed 6 bases at V and 6 bases at J, with 17 bases between. Germline-derived CDR1 and CDR2 are KGHSH and LQKENI. The length of the CDR3 is 15 residues. DNA of the CDR3: TGTGCCAGCTCCCGAGGAGCAGAATCGGATGAAAAACTGTTTTTT. Translation: CASSRGAESDEKLFF.

This clonotype has at least ten counts. The chain employs TRBV6-5 and TRBJ2-1, with a possible D match to TRBD2 (5 bases). The CDR3 extends over 15 amino acids. Germline CDR1 is MNHEY and CDR2 is SVGAGI. Trimming took 3 bases from V and 1 from J, leaving 10 bases between them. CDR3 DNA sequence: TGTGCCAGCAGTTATGACTATGAATCCTACAATGAGCAGTTCTTC. This gives the protein CASSYDYESYNEQFF.

This clonotype occurred a few times. J is TRBJ1-5 and V is TRBV6-6; 10 bases agree with TRBD1. Per germline, CDR1 MNHNY and CDR2 SVGAGI (reference sequence). The V segment lost 6 bases and the J segment 4 bases; nucleotides outside the gene matches: 3. The CDR3 loop spans 14 amino acids. The CDR3 DNA is TGTGCCAGCAGGGGGACAGGGGATAATCAGCCCCAGCATTTT. This encodes CASRGTGDNQPQHF.

Points on this clonotype: A much larger clonotype is one base distant, so this may be a read error. This rearrangement joins TRBV7-2 to TRBJ2-3; TRBD2 matches at 11 bases. Germline V CDR1 and CDR2: SGHTA, FQGNSA. The CDR3 length is 16 residues. The ends lost 5 bases at V and 4 bases at J; junction bases unmatched: 8. The CDR3 sequence: CASSNSGGAISDTQYF. DNA of the CDR3: TGTGCCAGCAGCAATAGCGGGGGGGCCATCTCAGATACGCAGTATTTT.

This clonotype appeared many times. The chain couples TRBV7-9 to TRBJ2-1; 7 positions agree with TRBD2. V trimming: 5 bases; J trimming: 6 bases; junction bases outside the gene matches: 1. The CDR3 loop spans 12 amino acids. Germline V gives CDR1 SEHNR, CDR2 FQNEAQ (reference sequence). In DNA form, the CDR3 reads TGTGCCAGCAGCGGCGGGGGCAATGAGCAGTTCTTC. This translates into CASSGGGNEQFF.

This clonotype was seen more than once but under ten times. The V gene is TRBV6-7, the J gene TRBJ2-1; no firm D call. TRBV6-7 is an ORF for which the function is uncertain. This CDR3 region has 12 residues. Trimming took off 5 bases at V and 12 bases at J, with 14 bases between the two ends. This CDR3 reads CASSTRAGVQFF. The CDR3 nucleotides are TGTGCCAGCAGTACCCGAGCCGGCGTGCAGTTCTTC.

This chain joins TRBV9 and TRBJ2-7; D perhaps matches TRBD2 (6 bases). V gave up 0 bases and J gave up 5 bases, with 12 bases separating them. Germline values: CDR1 SGDLS, CDR2 YYNGEE. This CDR3 contains 14 residues. CDR3 nucleotides: TGTGCCAGCAGCGTAGGGGGAGGCCTACACGAGCAGTACTTC. Encoded protein: CASSVGGGLHEQYF. The full variable domain, with the rest looked up from reference TRBV9 and TRBJ2-7, is DSGVTQTPKHLITATGQRVTLRCSPRSGDLSVYWYQQSLDQGLQFLIQYYNGEERAKGNILERFSAQQFPDLHSELNLSSLELGDSALYFCASSVGGGLHEQYFGPGTRLTVT.

This clonotype was detected ten times or more. The gene calls are TRBV12-3 or TRBV12-4 and TRBJ2-1; the match to TRBD2 covers 10 bases. The CDR3 sequence is 16 residues long. V was clipped by 2 bases and J by 8 bases; unmatched bases: 9. The CDR3 is CASSLSASSGGHEQFF. In DNA form, the CDR3 reads TGTGCCAGCAGTTTATCCGCCTCTAGCGGGGGACATGAGCAGTTCTTC.